This entry lists 19 T cell receptor beta chains sequenced from one sample in a study of cytomegalovirus exposure and HLA in healthy donors. PCR was performed using 60 Vbeta and 13 Jbeta primers. TCRdb's copy holds only in-frame clones and misses some; the assay was immunoSEQ multiplex PCR. The sample consists of some 45,000 clones, approximately 72% of them appearing once. Input material: PBMCs. These receptors originate from a woman aged 30 to 39 in good health and CMV-seronegative.

The rearrangement links TRBV6-1 to TRBJ2-7; D remains ambiguous. The CDR3 contains 14 residues. V lost 2 bases to trimming and J lost 2 bases, with 10 bases between them. In germline, CDR1 is MNHNS, CDR2 SASEGT. CDR3 in amino acids: CASSERWSPYEQYF. DNA of the CDR3: TGTGCCAGCAGTGAACGGTGGAGTCCCTACGAGCAGTACTTC.

The chain carries TRBV29-1 and TRBJ2-2, with D tentatively TRBD2 (5 bases). Germline V CDR1 and CDR2: SQVTM, ANQGSEA. The germline V and J ends were trimmed by 4 bases and 6 bases, with 12 bases remaining between them. The CDR3 spans 13 residues. This chain's CDR3 is CSVVIGGPGELFF. DNA of the CDR3: TGCAGCGTTGTTATCGGAGGACCCGGGGAGCTGTTTTTT.

The chain joins TRBV6-6 to TRBJ1-3; TRBD1 aligns across 7 bases. Germline values: CDR1 MNHNY, CDR2 SVGAGI (reference sequence). V dropped 5 bases and J dropped 0; count of bases not matched to a gene: 4. This CDR3 region has 15 residues. CDR3 sequence (DNA): TGTGCCAGCAGTCCCGGGACAGCCTCTGGAAACACCATATATTTT. As protein: CASSPGTASGNTIYF.

The chain joins TRBV29-1 to TRBJ2-1; 10 bases are shared with TRBD2. The V gene's germline CDR1 is SQVTM and CDR2 ANQGSEA. The CDR3 has 13 residues. V lost 4 bases to trimming and J lost 7 bases; unmatched junction nucleotides: 4. CDR3 in amino acids: CSVVSGGWNEQFF. As DNA, the CDR3 is TGCAGCGTTGTTAGCGGGGGGTGGAATGAGCAGTTCTTC.

The genes are TRBV4-1 and TRBJ1-4, with D possibly matching TRBD1 (6 bases). The germline V and J ends were trimmed by 3 bases and 3 bases, with 17 bases remaining between them. The CDR3 loop spans 17 amino acids. CDR1 is MGHRA and CDR2 is YSYEKL in the germline V gene. The CDR3 reads CASSQATGKGANEKLFF. The CDR3 region has the DNA TGCGCCAGCAGCCAGGCAACAGGGAAAGGGGCTAATGAAAAACTGTTTTTT.

The gene calls are TRBV5-6 and TRBJ1-6; TRBD1 matches at 7 bases. With V trimmed by 0 bases and J by 7 bases, 7 bases remained unmatched. CDR1 and CDR2 from the germline V gene are SGHDT and YYEEEE. The length of the CDR3 is 16 residues. CDR3: CASSLETGFTNSPLHF. The CDR3 nucleotides read TGTGCCAGCAGCTTGGAGACAGGGTTTACCAATTCACCCCTCCACTTT.

The rearrangement joins TRBV7-9 to TRBJ2-3; TRBD1 is a possible D gene (6 bases). The CDR3 length is 13 residues. CDR1 is SEHNR and CDR2 is FQNEAQ in the germline V gene (reference sequence). Trimming shortened V by 9 bases and J by 2 bases, and 12 bases separated the two germline ends. The CDR3 region has the DNA TGTGCCAGGCAGGACAGCCTCACAGATACGCAGTATTTT. Translating it yields CARQDSLTDTQYF.

The chain employs TRBV4-1 and TRBJ1-3; TRBD1 might be the D (5 bases). Germline CDR1 reads MGHRA; CDR2 reads YSYEKL. The CDR3 sequence is 16 residues long. V was trimmed by 0 bases and J by 0 bases, leaving 9 bases between them. The CDR3 loop is CASSQDTQVSGNTIYF. CDR3 DNA: TGCGCCAGCAGCCAAGACACACAGGTCTCTGGAAACACCATATATTTT.

The chain recombines TRBV28 with TRBJ1-5; weak D call: TRBD1 (5 bases). CDR3 size: 14 residues. Trimming cost V 5 bases and J 4 bases, with 12 bases left between them. Per germline, CDR1 MDHEN and CDR2 SYDVKM. The CDR3 bases are TGTGCCAGCAGTCCGGCAGGGTTGAATCAGCCCCAGCATTTT. Translation: CASSPAGLNQPQHF.

The CDR3 loop is CASSPGQARRNEKLFF. CDR3 sequence (DNA): TGTGCCAGCTCACCGGGACAGGCGAGGAGGAATGAAAAACTGTTTTTT. This chain joins TRBV18 and TRBJ1-4; 8 bases map to TRBD1. V gave up 3 bases and J gave up 5 bases; unmatched junction bases: 8. CDR1 KGHSH and CDR2 LQKENI come from the germline V gene. The CDR3 is 16 residues long.

This clone was recorded once. J is TRBJ1-2 and V is TRBV4-1, with 8 bases fitting TRBD1. The CDR3 runs to 14 residues. Germline CDR1 reads MGHRA; CDR2 reads YSYEKL. The V gene end was trimmed by 5 bases and the J gene end by 3 bases; junction bases not matched to a gene: 5. Here the CDR3 reads CASSTTGQDYGYTF. DNA for the CDR3: TGCGCCAGCAGCACAACGGGACAGGACTATGGCTACACCTTC.

The gene calls are TRBV6-1 and TRBJ2-5; TRBD1 might be the D (5 bases). Germline-derived CDR1 and CDR2 are MNHNS and SASEGT. The germline V and J ends were trimmed by 0 bases and 1 base, with 9 bases remaining between them. The CDR3 loop spans 15 amino acids. DNA of the CDR3: TGTGCCAGCAGTGAAGCTACAGGCACCCAAGAGACCCAGTACTTC. Encoded protein: CASSEATGTQETQYF.

CDR3 in DNA: TGTGCCAGTAGTAGGGCCAACTATGGCTACACCTTC. This translates into CASSRANYGYTF. This chain uses TRBV19 with TRBJ1-2, with D unclear. Germline loops: CDR1 LNHDA, CDR2 SQIVND (reference sequence). V lost 4 bases and J lost 2, with 5 bases in between. The CDR3 length is 12 residues.

The chain couples TRBV10-3 to TRBJ1-2; D gene unclear. V was pared by 2 bases and J by 5 bases, with 9 bases between. The CDR3 is 13 residues long. From germline, CDR1 is ENHRY and CDR2 SYGVKD. CDR3 in DNA: TGTGCCATCAGTGAGGTCCTCCTATATGGCTACACCTTC. Amino acids: CAISEVLLYGYTF.

This clone has a handful of counts. This chain links TRBV7-2 with TRBJ1-2; 8 bases fit TRBD1. The CDR3 is made up of 13 amino acids. V shed 5 bases and J 3 bases; nucleotides not matched to a gene: 2. CDR1 is SGHTA, CDR2 FQGNSA, per germline. The CDR3 spells CASSPQGDYGYTF. The CDR3 nucleotides read TGTGCCAGCAGCCCACAGGGGGACTATGGCTACACCTTC.

This rearrangement joins TRBV30 to TRBJ1-3, with TRBD1 as a possible D gene (5 bases). CDR3 length: 13 amino acids. Between the trimmed V and J ends, which lost 1 base and 4 bases, there was a span of 8 bases. Germline values: CDR1 GTSNPN, CDR2 SVGIG (reference sequence). This CDR3 is CAWSGTGGNTIYF. The CDR3, as DNA: TGTGCCTGGAGTGGCACAGGCGGAAACACCATATATTTT. The entire variable domain, with the rest obtained from reference TRBV30 and TRBJ1-3, is as follows: SQTIHQWPATLVQPVGSPLSLECTVEGTSNPNLYWYRQAAGRGLQLLFYSVGIGQISSEVPQNLSASRPQDRQFILSSKKLLLSDSGFYLCAWSGTGGNTIYFGEGSWLTVV.

This clone was observed a handful of times. The J gene is TRBJ2-7, the V gene TRBV29-1, with 9 bases identical to TRBD1. V lost 7 bases and J lost 3; bases outside the gene matches: 7. Germline lookup yields CDR1 SQVTM and CDR2 ANQGSEA. The CDR3 contains 13 residues. The CDR3 here is CSGGDRDLYEQYF. The CDR3 nucleotides read TGCAGCGGGGGGGACAGGGACCTCTACGAGCAGTACTTC.

Here the CDR3 DNA reads TGTGCCAGCAGTGAAGGGCAGGCGGGAGAAAAACTGTTTTTT. Translation: CASSEGQAGEKLFF. The chain is built from TRBV6-1 and TRBJ1-4; D gene uncertain. Germline lookup yields CDR1 MNHNS and CDR2 SASEGT. The V and J ends lost 1 base and 8 bases respectively, with 11 bases between them. The CDR3 sequence is 14 residues long.

V is TRBV2 and J is TRBJ1-6; the match to TRBD1 covers 8 bases. V shed 6 bases, J shed 10 bases, and the junction held 11 bases outside the gene matches. Germline V gives CDR1 SNHLY, CDR2 FYNNEI. This CDR3 is 15 amino acids long. CDR3 region: CASRPVTGAGSPLHF. The CDR3 DNA reads TGTGCCAGCAGGCCCGTGACAGGGGCAGGATCACCCCTCCACTTT.